This T cell receptor (beta chain) derives from a study of OX40 agonist ivuxolimab in advanced cancers. With regard to the full study: The costimulatory receptor OX40 (CD134) was targeted by ivuxolimab, a fully human IgG2 agonistic monoclonal antibody. Intravenous ivuxolimab was administered to patients every 2 weeks at six dose levels: 0.01, 0.1, 0.3, 1.5, 3 and 10 mg/kg. Among the roughly 54 dose-escalation patients, about 20 had hepatocellular carcinoma, roughly 15 melanoma, 9 renal cell carcinoma and 9 head and neck cancer. In the dose-escalation cohort, approximately 82% of patients were male, and the mean age was about 55 years, with a range of about 23 to 80. Prior anti-PD-1, anti-PD-L1 or anti-CTLA-4 therapy was permitted, and 30% to 45% of dose-escalation patients had received checkpoint inhibitors. Partial responses occurred in three dose-escalation patients: two with cutaneous melanoma and one with hepatocellular carcinoma. The point of sequencing TCRbeta in the periphery was to test whether ivuxolimab changed TCR sequence diversity and drove clonal T-cell expansion. The paper reports the monotherapy dose-escalation portion (N of about 50 patients) of the phase I ivuxolimab trial. Overall results and qualifications from the work: At doses of 0.1 to 3.0 mg/kg, clonal expansion of both CD4+ and CD8+ T cells in blood was seen between baseline and week 6. Partial responders in the 0.1-3.0 mg/kg groups had among the lowest normalized peripheral clonal expansion, especially among CD8+ T cells. Low levels of normalized T-cell clonal expansion were also shown by some nonresponding patients. The antigen specificity of the clonally expanded peripheral T cells was not determined. After ivuxolimab, more expanded clones were found on average in CD8+ T cells than in CD4+ T cells.

For sequencing of the TCRbeta CDR3 region, genomic DNA was extracted from the sorted cells. TCRbeta CDR3 regions were sequenced using the immunoSEQ Assay. The table was pulled from immuneACCESS by TCRdb, which kept in-frame rearrangements only. Such tables lose some clones; where checked, under half of the loss comes from unresolved V genes, and the rest has no known cause. The sample yields 40,000 or so clones; 65% to 90% were counted once. In total, the top ten clones hold under 9% of the sample. Comments on this clone: Its binding antigen is unknown. Base qualities are not at hand, and no much larger clone is one base apart.

The trial excluded patients who had a history of autoimmune disease or who were on systemic immunosuppression. In every dose cohort, peripheral blood was drawn for TCR sequencing at baseline, cycle 4 day 1, and cycle 7 day 1. The samples were taken from a phase I, first-in-human, multicenter, open-label dose-escalation trial of ivuxolimab. Adults with locally advanced or metastatic melanoma, renal cell, hepatocellular, or head and neck squamous cell carcinoma were enrolled in the trial. Before TCR sequencing, CD4+ and CD8+ T cells were separately sorted from peripheral blood. The germline V gene (reference sequence) sets CDR1 to GTSNPN and CDR2 to SVGIG. V loses 4 bases at its end and J loses 7 bases; junction bases beyond the gene matches: 15. The CDR3 numbers 15 residues from cysteine through phenylalanine. The retained sequence is limited to the CDR3, 45 bases, with the frame set at the first base.

The material sequenced was CD4+ or CD8+ T cells sorted from blood, taken in a trial of the OX40 agonist ivuxolimab. This sequence was found in an adult with an advanced solid tumor such as melanoma, head and neck, liver or kidney cancer. The sequence is built from TRBV30 and TRBJ1-2, with 7 central nucleotides matching TRBD1. CDR3 sequence: CAWTIRTGGGGGYTF. The nucleotides read TGTGCCTGGACTATAAGGACAGGCGGGGGTGGTGGCTACACCTTC.